This T cell receptor (beta chain) derives from a study of T cell responses to AZD1222 COVID-19 vaccine. The method was immunoSEQ multiplex PCR; TCRdb's version includes in-frame clones alone and lacks a portion of them. The sample holds 150,000 to 190,000 clones; around 87% are singletons and the top ten take about 9.8%. Germline V gene lookup returns CDR1 SGDLS and CDR2 YYNGEE. J gave up 4 bases and V 2 bases, and 1 base lay outside the gene matches. There are 13 residues in the CDR3. The sequence derives from an adult who received the AZD1222 COVID-19 vaccine. The sequencing used peripheral blood, collected 28 days after the second AZD1222 dose. The rearrangement joins TRBV9 to TRBJ2-3, with 7 bases fitting TRBD1. The CDR3: CASSVTGADTQYF. The CDR3, as DNA: TGTGCCAGCAGCGTCACAGGGGCAGATACGCAGTATTTT.